This T cell receptor (beta chain) was sequenced during a study of T cells in Graves' hyperthyroidism and ophthalmopathy. From RNA transcripts, TCR beta CDR3 regions were amplified. Using the HTBI primer set, a first-round RT-PCR was run on the TCR CDR3. TCRdb redid the calling of the multiplex PCR reads with MiXCR, one entry per CDR3 protein. The sample includes a few hundred thousand distinct CDR3 sequences, approximately 44% of them seen just once. This clonotype appeared many times. Sequenced sample: peripheral blood or thyroid tissue (not recorded which). The receptor comes from a woman younger than 35 with Graves' hyperthyroidism.

CDR3: CASSEEVTNYGYTF. CDR3 in DNA: TGTGCCAGCAGTGAGGAGGTTACTAACTATGGCTACACCTTC. The chain has TRBV2 and TRBJ1-2; D ambiguous. This CDR3 contains 14 residues. With 3 bases removed from V and 0 bases from J, the gap between germline ends came to 8 bases. The germline gives CDR1 SNHLY, CDR2 FYNNEI. The variable domain in full, with the rest retrieved from reference TRBV2 and TRBJ1-2, is EPEVTQTPSHQVTQMGQEVILRCVPISNHLYFYWYRQILGQKVEFLVSFYNNEISEKSEIFDDQFSVERPDGSNFTLKIRSTKLEDSAMYFCASSEEVTNYGYTFGSGTRLTVV.